The text below deals with one TCR beta chain. These data come from a study of blood T cell repertoires in COVID-19. Study as a whole: Samples came from the United States, Italy and Spain, spanning acute and convalescent COVID-19. Sample material is recorded as cDNA or gDNA derived from T cells, B-cell-depleted T cells, or PBMCs.

Per the original data handling: Nucleated cell number was recorded as an estimate derived from reference gene primer amplification. Using immunoSEQ multiplex PCR, the repertoire was profiled, and TCRdb retains in-frame clones only, with some absent. V, J and clone size reflect that table, while D and trimming were determined from the DNA. This sample carries some 160,000 clones, 88% of them seen once, and the ten largest clones take about 2.1%. This clonotype originated in a man aged 45-65 years who had recovered from COVID-19. Sequenced input: peripheral blood.

Here the CDR3 DNA reads TGTGCCAGTAGCTTCTCGACTAGCGGACCAAACAATGAGCAGTTCTTC. It is translated as CASSFSTSGPNNEQFF. The rearrangement links TRBV19 to TRBJ2-1; 9 positions agree with TRBD2. The V and J ends lost 6 bases and 5 bases, in that order; junction bases with no gene match: 11. The germline gives CDR1 LNHDA, CDR2 SQIVND (reference sequence). The CDR3 sequence is 16 residues long.